Shown below are 3 T cell receptor beta chains from a single sample sequenced in a study of monozygotic twins with inflammatory bowel disease. Following a re-call of the 5' RACE reads, TCRdb has one entry per CDR3 protein and lacks DNA. The sample's table shows more than 350,000 distinct CDR3 sequences. Sequenced input: blood. These TCRs come from a human donor with ulcerative colitis or Crohn's disease, or a healthy co-twin of an affected twin (not recorded which).

The chain has TRBV20-1 and TRBJ2-3. CDR3 length equals 13 residues. Germline V gives CDR1 DFQATT, CDR2 SNEGSKA (reference sequence). The CDR3: CSARGTSTDTQYF.

The chain uses TRBV11-3 and TRBJ2-1. This CDR3 region has 16 residues. CDR1 SGHNT and CDR2 YENEEA come from the germline V gene. This chain's CDR3 is CASSLDRWSSYNEQFF.

The CDR3 here is CSARDPRGPGYEQYF. The chain combines TRBV20-1 with TRBJ2-7; lacking DNA, the TRBD2 call made by TCRdb goes unchecked. Looked up from germline, CDR1 is DFQATT and CDR2 is SNEGSKA (reference sequence). The CDR3 is made up of 15 amino acids.